These 5 T cell receptor beta chains share one sample of origin, sequenced in a study of CD8 T cells in ankylosing spondylitis. TCRdb itself ran the 5' RACE reads through MiXCR, one entry per CDR3 protein. The top ten hold 45% of the sample, which has roughly 35,000 distinct CDR3 sequences, more than 15% seen once. Sequencing was carried out using blood. These receptors were obtained from a male donor with ankylosing spondylitis or in good health (not recorded which).

There are a few counts of this clonotype. CDR3 in amino acids: CASSQDRASYNEQFF. The DNA for the CDR3 is TGTGCCAGCAGCCAGGACAGGGCCTCCTACAATGAGCAGTTCTTC. The chain recombines TRBV7-2 with TRBJ2-1, with TRBD1 matching 8 bases. This CDR3 comprises 15 residues. Germline CDR1 is SGHTA and CDR2 is FQGNSA. With 5 bases clipped from V and 0 bases from J, the junction kept 3 bases outside the gene matches. Based on the CDR3 plus reference TRBV7-2 and TRBJ2-1, the full variable domain is GAGVSQSPSNKVTEKGKDVELRCDPISGHTALYWYRQSLGQGLEFLIYFQGNSAPDKSGLPSDRFSAERTGGSVSTLTIQRTQQEDSAVYLCASSQDRASYNEQFFGPGTRLTVL.

The chain employs TRBV27 and TRBJ2-2; TRBD2 aligns across 9 bases. Germline loops: CDR1 MNHEY, CDR2 SMNVEV (reference sequence). The CDR3 extends over 16 amino acids. The V gene end was trimmed by 4 bases and the J gene end by 5 bases; junction bases not matched to a gene: 8. The CDR3 DNA sequence: TGTGCCAGCAGTTCCACGACTAGCGGTGGAACCGGGGAGCTGTTTTTT. Residues: CASSSTTSGGTGELFF.

This clonotype has more than one count but fewer than ten. J is TRBJ2-3 and V is TRBV24-1; 7 bases are a match to TRBD2. The CDR3 totals 16 residues. J lost 4 bases, V lost 0 bases, and 6 bases had no gene match. Looked up from germline, CDR1 is KGHDR and CDR2 is SFDVKD. CDR3 DNA sequence: TGTGCCACCAGTGATTTGCCGCGCGGGGGTCCAGATACGCAGTATTTT. Protein: CATSDLPRGGPDTQYF.

The chain carries TRBV21-1 and TRBJ2-3; TRBD2, the D gene given by the table, was not confirmed from the DNA. TRBV21-1 constitutes a pseudogene. The CDR3 consists of 17 residues. In DNA form, the CDR3 reads TGTGCCAGCAGCAACGGGACTAGCGGGAGGGGCACAGATACGCAGTATTTT. Protein: CASSNGTSGRGTDTQYF.

The chain links TRBV6-2 or TRBV6-3 to TRBJ2-3, with D possibly called TRBD1 or TRBD2 (5 bases each). Trimming removed 6 bases from V and 1 base from J, with 8 bases in between. Per the germline V gene, CDR1 is MNHEY and CDR2 is SVGEGT. The CDR3 has 13 amino acids. The CDR3 DNA reads TGTGCCAGCAGCCGAGGGGGCACAGATACGCAGTATTTT. Its protein is CASSRGGTDTQYF.